This entry features one T cell receptor (beta chain) sequence. These data belong to a study of monozygotic twins with inflammatory bowel disease. TCRdb reanalyzed the 5' RACE reads and collapses them to one entry per CDR3 protein, without DNA. The listing records over 100,000 distinct CDR3 sequences. The sequence was obtained from a human donor with ulcerative colitis or Crohn's disease, or a healthy co-twin of an affected twin (not recorded which). Sequencing input: blood.

The CDR3: CASSYGGSKNIQYF. The chain is built from TRBV6-6 and TRBJ2-4; the TCRdb D gene call, TRBD1, has no DNA to confirm it. Germline V gene lookup returns CDR1 MNHNY and CDR2 SVGAGI (reference sequence). The CDR3 has 14 amino acids.